This T cell receptor (beta chain) was identified during a study of neurological immune-mediated disorders. The CDR3 covers 10 residues. Germline assignment: CDR1 DFQATT and CDR2 SNEGSKA (reference sequence). Trimming cost V 6 bases and J 4 bases, with 4 bases left between them. cDNA was made by 5'RACE with 10-nucleotide random UMIs. Via MiXCR, TCRdb re-called the 5' RACE reads, giving one row per CDR3 protein. The data contain about 49,000 distinct CDR3 sequences, around 13% of them singletons. Time point given: longitudinal time-point 2. There are many counts of this clonotype. The sample comprised PBMCs. The TCR originated in a male donor with HTLV-1-associated myelopathy (HAM/TSP). The chain couples TRBV20-1 to TRBJ2-1; D ambiguous. CDR3 region: CSAGYNEQFF. In nucleotides, the CDR3 is TGCAGTGCCGGGTACAATGAGCAGTTCTTC.